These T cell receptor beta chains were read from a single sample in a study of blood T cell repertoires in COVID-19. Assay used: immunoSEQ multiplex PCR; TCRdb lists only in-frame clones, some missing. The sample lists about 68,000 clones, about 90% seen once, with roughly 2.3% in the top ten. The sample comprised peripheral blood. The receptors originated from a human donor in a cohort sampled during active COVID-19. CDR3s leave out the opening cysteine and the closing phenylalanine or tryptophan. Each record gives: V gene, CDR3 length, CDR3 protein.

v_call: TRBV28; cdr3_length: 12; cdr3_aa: ASSPGQGAGGYT
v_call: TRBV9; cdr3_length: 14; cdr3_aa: ASSPRRLAGVETQY
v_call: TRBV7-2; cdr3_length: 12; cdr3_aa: ASSLWQGGKEQY
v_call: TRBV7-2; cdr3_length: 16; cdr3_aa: ASSSGTSGSMGTDTQY
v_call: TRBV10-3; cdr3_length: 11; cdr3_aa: AIRTGGLETQY
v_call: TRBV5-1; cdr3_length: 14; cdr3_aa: ASSLGFSGSYNEQF
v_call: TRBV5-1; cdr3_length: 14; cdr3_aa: ASSLAYRDSGNTIY
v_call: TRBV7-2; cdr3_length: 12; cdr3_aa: ASSSGTSTVELF
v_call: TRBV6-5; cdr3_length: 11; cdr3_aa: ASSYVSGDIKH
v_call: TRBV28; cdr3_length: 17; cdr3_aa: ASSLYFRGRERGNYGYT
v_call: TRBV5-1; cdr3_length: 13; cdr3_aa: ASKGLGASTDTQY
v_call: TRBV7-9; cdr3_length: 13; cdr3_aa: ASSSDRVTNEKLF
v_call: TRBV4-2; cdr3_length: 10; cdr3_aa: ASSLGPGGYT
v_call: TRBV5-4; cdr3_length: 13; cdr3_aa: ASSLALTTQETQY
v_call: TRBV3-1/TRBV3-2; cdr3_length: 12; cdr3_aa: ASSGRDGNQPQH
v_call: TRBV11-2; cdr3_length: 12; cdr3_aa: ASSLLRGRGGYT
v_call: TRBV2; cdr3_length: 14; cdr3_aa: ASSGAGGSYNSPLH